This entry describes one T cell receptor (beta chain). Its antigen is as yet unknown. Data came from immunoSEQ multiplex PCR; TCRdb stores just in-frame clones and leaves some out. The sample lists roughly 1,800,000 clones; less than 95% were seen once. Naive CD8 cells were CD45RO-negative, positively selected for CCR7, excluding terminally differentiated effector memory CD45RA+ cells. V was pared by 10 bases and J by 2 bases, with 15 bases between. Germline V lookup: CDR1 SNHLY, CDR2 FYNNEI. The CDR3 sequence is 14 residues long. The entry originates in a study of shared clonotypes between healthy human individuals. Study background: The donors, two women and a few men, were aged 18 to 49. Whole-study results and caveats: Rarefaction demonstrated incomplete sorted-subset sequencing despite large depth. Around 5.4% of naive CD4 clonotypes were common to a few donors. Represented diversity (both genetic and exposure-history) was limited by the small number of donors.

This chain joins TRBV2 and TRBJ2-1; D is possibly TRBD2 (7 bases). This receptor was identified in a man aged 18 to 29 in good health. Sequencing input: naive CD8+ T cells sorted from blood. CDR3 nucleotides: TGTGCCACCAAGGGGGGGGTGACCTACAATGAGCAGTTCTTC. Translated: CATKGGVTYNEQFF.